This TCR beta chain was sequenced for a study of CD8+CD57+ T cells in acquired aplastic anemia. Study-level findings and limits: Patients' CD8+CD57+ cells proved less diverse than their total CD4+ and CD8+ pools, researchers found.

CDR1 and CDR2 (germline): SGHNT, YENEEA. The CDR3 has 13 residues. V gave up 5 bases and J gave up 5 bases, with 12 bases separating them. CD8+CD57+ cell expansion, shown by flow cytometry, had occurred in the patients selected for sequencing. No therapy was given to patients before blood sampling. Researchers report that bead enrichment of CD8+CD57+ cells delivered a mean 1.6 ug DNA. Of note for this clonotype: Its antigen is still unknown.

Genomic DNA served as template for TCR beta VDJ and CDR3 profiling. TCRdb called the reads again in MiXCR, with one record for every CDR3 protein. The data hold about 20,000 distinct CDR3 sequences, with less than 40% observed a single time. The chain carries TRBV11-3 and TRBJ2-5; tentatively, D is TRBD1 (6 bases). The receptor comes from a human donor with aplastic anemia. Source material: CD8+CD57+ T cells sorted from PBMCs. The subset here: bead-enriched CD8+CD57+ effector memory T cells from SAA patients. This CDR3 reads CASSPGASETQYF. The CDR3 coding sequence is TGTGCCAGCAGCCCAGGGGCGTCGGAGACCCAGTACTTC.